This entry is about one T cell receptor (beta chain). What it binds is not known. The CDR3 extends over 15 amino acids. Looked up from germline, CDR1 is SNHLY and CDR2 is FYNNEI. The V and J ends lost 4 bases and 1 base respectively, with 12 bases between them. This record belongs to a study of T cell responses to AZD1222 COVID-19 vaccine. Across the study: The analysis combined second doses at about 4 or about 12 weeks. Findings and caveats of the study: Donors were chiefly white British, with a greater number of females, and clonal diversity was perhaps underestimated. With two AZD1222 doses given, Spike-specific TCR breadth and depth both rose.

Produced via immunoSEQ multiplex PCR; TCRdb's table is partial and in-frame only. The sample contains 85,000 to 100,000 clones, approximately 84% of which appear only once. The sequencing used peripheral blood, collected on day 0 of AZD1222 vaccination. The sequence was collected from an adult in good health. This chain links TRBV2 with TRBJ2-3; no definite D call. The CDR3 DNA reads TGTGCCAGCAGTGTTCGTCAGGTGGGCACAGATACGCAGTATTTT. Residues: CASSVRQVGTDTQYF.